These 12 T cell receptor beta chains originate from one sample sequenced in a study of Ad26.COV2.S vaccination and SARS-CoV-2 variants (dated by TCRdb to about 2021). The method behind the library was the immunoSEQ multiplex PCR assay. The table was pulled from immuneACCESS by TCRdb, which kept in-frame rearrangements only. Such tables lose some clones; where checked, under half of the loss comes from unresolved V genes, and the rest has no known cause. For this sample there are around 300,000 clones; approximately 86% appear just once. Roughly 10% of the sample rests with the top ten. Sample treatment or condition, as interpreted from the label and publication: over 15 received Ad26.COV2.S at low or high dose, single or two shots; five or six received placebo; per-sample allocation not given. Repertoires of vaccine and placebo recipients were sequenced from samples taken on day 63 after the first injection.

The sample was peripheral blood, taken in a trial of Ad26.COV2.S vaccine versus placebo. Receptor source: a person between 18 and 59 years old who received the Ad26.COV2.S COVID-19 vaccine or a placebo.

The chain combines TRBV28 with TRBJ2-7, with TRBD2 matching over 8 bases. CDR3 length equals 15 residues. Germline lookup yields CDR1 MDHEN and CDR2 SYDVKM. V was pared by 4 bases and J by 0 bases, with 5 bases of the junction left unmatched. The DNA for the CDR3 is TGTGCCAGCAGTTCCAGCGGGAGCGCCTCCTACGAGCAGTACTTC. Protein product: CASSSSGSASYEQYF. Full variable domain (missing parts from reference TRBV28 and TRBJ2-7): DVKVTQSSRYLVKRTGEKVFLECVQDMDHENMFWYRQDPGLGLRLIYFSYDVKMKEKGDIPEGYSVSREKKERFSLILESASTNQTSMYLCASSSSGSASYEQYFGPGTRLTVT.

This clone was counted once. The chain employs TRBV9 and TRBJ2-2, with 9 bases lining up with TRBD1. Unmatched junction bases numbered 10, after V lost 4 bases and J lost 3 bases. Germline loops: CDR1 SGDLS, CDR2 YYNGEE. The CDR3 has 17 residues. The CDR3 region has the DNA TGTGCCAGCAGCAATTCTCCACAGGGGGCGGACACCGGGGAGCTGTTTTTT. Protein product: CASSNSPQGADTGELFF.

A word on this clone: Other DNA sequences in the same sample also yield this CDR3. CDR3 protein: CASSLGPSGYEQYF. In nucleotides, the CDR3 is TGTGCCAGCAGCTTAGGTCCTAGCGGTTACGAGCAGTACTTC. This chain joins TRBV7-8 and TRBJ2-7; 7 bases are shared with TRBD2. Losses at the gene ends were 1 base for V and 4 bases for J; bases not matched to a gene: 4. The CDR3 runs 14 residues. Germline CDR1 and CDR2: SGHVS and FQNEAQ.

The rearrangement uses TRBV5-4 and TRBJ1-2; D may be TRBD1 (5 bases). Trimming stripped 4 bases from V and 4 bases from J, with 14 bases between. The CDR3 length is 14 residues. Germline CDR1 reads SGHNT; CDR2 reads YYREEE (reference sequence). In nucleotides, the CDR3 is TGTGCCAGCAGCCCCCGGGACGGAAGCTATGGCTACACCTTC. Amino acid sequence: CASSPRDGSYGYTF.

This chain connects TRBV11-2 to TRBJ1-5; the D is unclear. The CDR3 has 14 residues. The V end was cut by 3 bases, the J end by 3 bases, with 9 bases between. Germline V gene sequence: CDR1 SGHAT, CDR2 FQNNGV. CDR3 amino acids: CASSLPGDNQPQHF. The CDR3 DNA sequence: TGTGCCAGCAGCTTGCCCGGGGACAATCAGCCCCAGCATTTT.

This rearrangement joins TRBV7-6 to TRBJ2-7; 7 bases match TRBD1. Germline V gene sequence: CDR1 SGHVS, CDR2 FNYEAQ. The CDR3 is made up of 15 amino acids. V lost 1 base, J lost 3 bases, and 6 bases stayed unmatched. The CDR3 spells CASSLVEGADYEQYF. The CDR3 nucleotides are TGTGCCAGCAGCTTAGTTGAGGGGGCGGACTACGAGCAGTACTTC.

The chain carries TRBV7-2 and TRBJ1-2, with 8 positions matching TRBD1. The germline gives CDR1 SGHTA, CDR2 FQGNSA. Trimming removed 3 bases from V and 2 bases from J; junction bases left unmatched: 2. The CDR3 has 14 residues. CDR3 residues: CASSFDRGNYGYTF. The DNA for the CDR3 is TGTGCCAGCAGCTTCGACAGGGGCAACTATGGCTACACCTTC.

This clone was recorded only once. This rearrangement joins TRBV6-5 to TRBJ2-3; 12 nucleotides match TRBD2. From germline, CDR1 is MNHEY and CDR2 SVGAGI. J was trimmed by 3 bases and V by 6 bases; bases with no gene match: 4. This CDR3 region has 15 residues. The CDR3 sequence: CASRLAGGPTDTQYF. CDR3 bases: TGTGCCAGCAGGCTAGCGGGGGGGCCGACAGATACGCAGTATTTT.

This chain uses TRBV7-2 with TRBJ2-3; TRBD2 matches at 9 bases. The V and J ends lost 5 bases and 4 bases, in that order; junction bases with no gene match: 13. CDR1 SGHTA and CDR2 FQGNSA come from the germline V gene. The CDR3 is made up of 17 amino acids. The DNA for the CDR3 is TGTGCCAGCAGCCCCCAGGGTGGCGGGGGGGCCGCAGATACGCAGTATTTT. It codes for CASSPQGGGGAADTQYF.

The genes are TRBV27 and TRBJ2-7, with D possibly matching TRBD2 (5 bases). CDR3 length: 14 amino acids. Per germline, CDR1 MNHEY and CDR2 SMNVEV (reference sequence). V gave up 3 bases and J gave up 2 bases, with 11 bases separating them. Here the CDR3 reads CASSFSSGTYEQYF. CDR3 nucleotides: TGTGCCAGCAGTTTTTCCAGCGGAACCTACGAGCAGTACTTC.

The rearrangement links TRBV10-3 to TRBJ2-3, with D possibly matching TRBD2 (6 bases). V gave up 0 bases and J gave up 10 bases, with 8 bases separating them. Germline-derived CDR1 and CDR2 are ENHRY and SYGVKD. CDR3 length: 12 amino acids. CDR3 loop: CAISESEGPQYF. The CDR3 coding sequence is TGTGCCATCAGTGAGTCGGAGGGGCCGCAGTATTTT.

This sequence joins TRBV14 and TRBJ2-2, with D perhaps TRBD1 (6 bases). CDR1 SGHDN and CDR2 FVKESK come from the germline V gene. The CDR3 is made up of 16 amino acids. V was clipped by 4 bases and J by 4 bases, with 16 bases between them. CDR3 loop: CASSPVHRVSTGELFF. CDR3 sequence (DNA): TGTGCCAGCAGCCCCGTCCACAGGGTATCCACCGGGGAGCTGTTTTTT. Using reference TRBV14 and TRBJ2-2 for the parts outside the CDR3, the full variable domain is EAGVTQFPSHSVIEKGQTVTLRCDPISGHDNLYWYRRVMGKEIKFLLHFVKESKQDESGMPNNRFLAERTGGTYSTLKVQPAELEDSGVYFCASSPVHRVSTGELFFGEGSRLTVL.